The TCR beta chain described here comes from a study of T-cell memory formation after mild COVID-19 (dated by TCRdb to the early 2020s). For context, the study as a whole: TCR sequence clusters from the two donors were largely donor specific. The cohort was made up of two young adult volunteers, one female and one male, who were previously healthy. In a couple of donors, T-cell clones that expanded and contracted after mild COVID-19 were followed by sequencing TCRalpha and TCRbeta repertoires longitudinally.

Notes on this clonotype: It has no known antigen specificity. Base qualities are not recorded, but no much larger clone differs from it by a single base.

Ficoll-Paque density gradient centrifugation was the method used to isolate PBMCs. Results and caveats for the whole study, not just this receptor: Contracting CD4+ clones turned up mainly in the CM and EM memory subsets, whereas EMRA was where CD8+ clones were enriched. The study covered only two mild cases, and larger cohorts including severe cases with pre-infection samples were considered necessary. Balanced CD4/CD8 phenotypes were observed for clones contracting from day 15 to 85, whereas a bias towards CD4+ was observed for a second wave of clones expanding from day 15 to 37. Whether the second-wave clones peaking on day 37 were SARS-CoV-2 specific was not confirmed. Some responding clones were detected in pre-infection memory, suggesting pre-existing cross-reactive memory T cells joined the SARS-CoV-2 response.

The sequencer listed for this sample is Illumina NovaSeq 6000. TCRalpha and TCRbeta cDNA libraries were constructed by 5'RACE with constant-segment primers, with sample barcodes and unique molecular identifiers being introduced. Trizol reagent was used to extract RNA from every sample. Library amplification was performed in two PCR steps, and a second sample barcode and Illumina TruSeq adapters were introduced in the second step. Sequencing of the libraries was done on an Illumina NovaSeq, producing 2 x 150 bp paired-end reads. In the authors' own workflow: Reads were demultiplexed and collapsed into UMI-guided consensus sequences with migec v1.2.7. Using mixcr v2.1.11, UMI consensuses were aligned to TRA and TRB V and J templates and then assembled into clonotypes. Clonotypes were classified as expanded or contracted when called significant by both edgeR and NoisET, with noise models trained on biological replicates. For edgeR calls, a false discovery rate-adjusted p below 0.01 and a log2 fold-change threshold of 1 were applied. As an exploratory analysis of dynamics, max-normalized trajectories of the 1000 most abundant clonotypes were examined with PCA combined with hierarchical clustering. Separately sequenced CD4+ and CD8+ repertoires were used to assign a CD4 or CD8 phenotype to each responding clone. TCRdb's own reprocessing of the public reads used fastp at Q25 and MiXCR and kept productive beta chains. Each entry merges the rows of one CDR3 protein and shows their most common DNA and genes. The authors' filters were not applied to this entry. Across this sample there are about 140,000 distinct CDR3 sequences, with 11% to 15% seen only once. The top ten hold about 26% of the sample.

V is shortened by 3 bases, J by 2 bases, and the region joining them spans 16 bases. The cysteine opens and the phenylalanine closes a CDR3 of 16 amino acids. Here the CDR3 DNA is all that survives: 48 bases in frame from base 1. Via the germline V gene, CDR1 is SGHDN and CDR2 FVKESK. Sequenced: PBMCs or a T cell subset sorted from them (not recorded which). The clonotype comes from an adult woman who had mild COVID-19 (a few samples of this study predate the infection). The sample titles of this study are shuffled in the database, so cell type and time point are left out; the donor was told from shared clones. The V and J genes are TRBV14 and TRBJ1-2; 6 matching bases give a weak D call of TRBD1. The DNA is as follows: TGTGCCAGCAGCCAGGTGCGCCAGGGGTTAAACTATGGCTACACCTTC. This gives the protein CASSQVRQGLNYGYTF.